This T cell receptor beta chain appears in the sequencing data of a study of blood T cells in healthy people across ages. This clonotype was observed a few times. The authors ran a second PCR of about 6 to 11 cycles using a sample-barcoded 5' primer and a J-beta primer mix. TCRdb re-called the 5' RACE reads with MiXCR, one entry per CDR3 protein. The repertoire holds over a million distinct CDR3 sequences, with under 45% as singletons. The sequence was collected from a woman in her fifties or sixties in good health. Source material: blood.

In nucleotides, the CDR3 is TGTGCCAGCAGCAAAGTGTGGTGGACGGCAGGGGGTATGGAGACCCAGTACTTC. It yields the protein CASSKVWWTAGGMETQYF. J is TRBJ2-5 and V is TRBV21-1; the listed D gene, TRBD1, was not tested against the DNA. TRBV21-1 is shown as a pseudogene. This CDR3 is 18 amino acids long.